Listed below are T cell receptor beta chains from one sample, sequenced in a study of regulatory T cells in long-lasting Graves disease. From the multiplex PCR reads, TCRdb called clonotypes with MiXCR, one entry per CDR3 protein. The sample includes around 400,000 distinct CDR3 sequences, about 14% of them seen just once. The input for sequencing was peripheral blood mononuclear cells (PBMCs), taken at new diagnosis, from a patient treated with antithyroid drugs. These receptors came from a female donor with Graves disease. Each CDR3 is given with its conserved first and last residue. A D gene is named only where the DNA matches it firmly. Size is stated for part of the rows, as once, few or many counts, or as a class when the clone is expanded.

clone_size j_call v_call d_call cdr3_nt cdr3_aa
. TRBJ2-5 TRBV19 . TGTGCCAGTAGTATCCACGGGACCCGGAACCTACAAGAGACCCAGTACTTC CASSIHGTRNLQETQYF
many TRBJ2-7 TRBV6-2/TRBV6-3 TRBD2 TGTGCCAGCAGTTCCCCGACTAGCGCCCGTAACGAGCAGTACTTC CASSSPTSARNEQYF
many TRBJ2-4 TRBV6-2/TRBV6-3 . TGTGCCAGCAGTGAATTTGGCGGAAGGGACATTCAGTACTTC CASSEFGGRDIQYF
many TRBJ2-2 TRBV7-9 TRBD1 TGTGCCAGCAGCTCCGCCGGCCGGGACAGCTACACCGGGGAGCTGTTTTTT CASSSAGRDSYTGELFF
many TRBJ2-3 TRBV24-1 TRBD2 TGTGCCACCAGTGAAGGAGCGGGAGGGCCAGATACGCAGTATTTT CATSEGAGGPDTQYF
many TRBJ2-3 TRBV20-1 . TGCAGTGGTACCCCGACAGATACGCAGTATTTT CSGTPTDTQYF
. TRBJ1-1 TRBV10-2 . TGCGCCAGCAGTGAATTTTCTTGGAGCATGGGGGTTGAAGCTTTCTTT CASSEFSWSMGVEAFF
many TRBJ2-7 TRBV5-6 . TGTGCCAGCAGCCCTAGGGGGGTGTACGAGCAGTACTTC CASSPRGVYEQYF
few TRBJ2-4 TRBV27 . TGTGCCAGCAGTCTAGATAGGGGAAACATTCAGTACTTC CASSLDRGNIQYF
. TRBJ2-3 TRBV6-2/TRBV6-3 TRBD1 TGTGCCACCAGTGGACAGGGCCACACAGATACGCAGTATTTT CATSGQGHTDTQYF
many TRBJ1-1 TRBV28 . TGTGCCAGCAGTTTCCTAGGAACTGAAGCTTTCTTT CASSFLGTEAFF
many TRBJ2-5 TRBV12-3/TRBV12-4 . TGTGCCAGCGGGGGGCGAGAGACCCAGTACTTC CASGGRETQYF
. TRBJ2-3 TRBV7-9 . TGTGCCAGCAGCTTAGCACCAGGCAGCGGCGATACGCAGTATTTT CASSLAPGSGDTQYF
many TRBJ1-5 TRBV3-1 . TGTGCCAGCAGCAACAGGGAATCGTCAATAAGCAATCAGCCCCAGCATTTT CASSNRESSISNQPQHF
many TRBJ1-6 TRBV28 TRBD1 TGTGCCAGCAGTTTCCAGTACGGACAGGGGAATTCACCCCTCCACTTT CASSFQYGQGNSPLHF
many TRBJ2-1 TRBV7-2 . TGTGCCAGCAGCTTAGTCGCAGGCGCCTCCTACAATGAGCAGTTCTTC CASSLVAGASYNEQFF
many TRBJ1-1 TRBV30 . TGTGCCTGGAGTGTAACAAGTATGAACACTGAAGCTTTCTTT CAWSVTSMNTEAFF
many TRBJ1-1 TRBV3-1 . TGTGCCAGCAGCCAAGTAGTGAACACTGAAGCTTTCTTT CASSQVVNTEAFF
many TRBJ2-7 TRBV6-1 TRBD1 TGTGCCAGCTCGGGACAGGGGGGGACCTACGAGCAGTACTTC CASSGQGGTYEQYF
. TRBJ1-1 TRBV9 TRBD1 TGTGCCAGCAGCGTAGTGAAAGGGGGCGATGAAGCTTTCTTT CASSVVKGGDEAFF
many TRBJ1-1 TRBV2 . TGTGCCAGCAGCCAGGGACGGGGGAACACTGAAGCTTTCTTT CASSQGRGNTEAFF
few TRBJ2-3 TRBV6-9 . TGTGCCAGCAGTTACTCCGGAGCGGGTGATAGCACAGATACGCAGTATTTT CASSYSGAGDSTDTQYF
many TRBJ1-3 TRBV2 TRBD1 TGTGCCAGCACTCAGGACAGGGGAAACACCATATATTTT CASTQDRGNTIYF
many TRBJ2-1 TRBV7-9 . TGTGCCATCAACTCCTACAATGAGCAGTTCTTC CAINSYNEQFF
few TRBJ2-7 TRBV20-1 . TGCAGTGCTAGCCCAACCCCGCGGGGAACGATCTACGAGCAGTACTTC CSASPTPRGTIYEQYF
few TRBJ2-2 TRBV19 . TGTGCCAGCGCCCCGGGGACGAACACCGGGGAGCTGTTTTTT CASAPGTNTGELFF
many TRBJ1-1 TRBV11-2 TRBD1 TGTGCCAGCAGCTTAGATGGAGGACAGGGGGGTGGATACACTGAAGCTTTCTTT CASSLDGGQGGGYTEAFF
many TRBJ2-3 TRBV20-1 . TGCAGTGCGAGCGACAGAGGGGGCACAGATACGCAGTATTTT CSASDRGGTDTQYF
. TRBJ2-7 TRBV12-3/TRBV12-4 TRBD1 TGTGCCAGCAGTTCGACGACAGGGGGCAACTTCTACGAGCAGTACTTC CASSSTTGGNFYEQYF
many TRBJ2-5 TRBV20-1 . TGCAGTGCTAGAGATCAGGGTGAGACCCAGTACTTC CSARDQGETQYF
few TRBJ1-4 TRBV7-2 TRBD1 TGTGCCAGCAGCCCTCGACCGGGACAGGGGAATGAAAAACTGTTTTTT CASSPRPGQGNEKLFF
many TRBJ1-2 TRBV7-9 . TGTGCCAGCAGCTTTCGAAGGTGGGGATATGGCTACACCTTC CASSFRRWGYGYTF
many TRBJ2-7 TRBV7-2 TRBD2 TGTGCCAGCAGCTTCGGGACTAGCGCGTACGAGCAGTACTTC CASSFGTSAYEQYF
. TRBJ1-1 TRBV9 TRBD1 TGTGCCAGCAGCGTAGCCGGACAGGCCACTGAAGCTTTCTTT CASSVAGQATEAFF
. TRBJ2-4 TRBV6-1 TRBD1 TGTGCCAGCAGTGAATGGGGACAGGGGGGTCCCCAAAACATTCAGTACTTC CASSEWGQGGPQNIQYF
once TRBJ2-1 TRBV2 TRBD2 TGTGCCAGAGGGGAGTGGCTAGCGGGAGGTGGCTACAATGAGCAGTTCTTC CARGEWLAGGGYNEQFF
few TRBJ1-3 TRBV4-1 TRBD1 TGCGCCAGCAGCCACCCCCGGGGACAGGGTTCGATGGCGGGAAACACCATATATTTT CASSHPRGQGSMAGNTIYF
many TRBJ2-3 TRBV4-1 . TGCGCCAGCAGCCATGTCGGGCGACAGCCTAGCACAGATACGCAGTATTTT CASSHVGRQPSTDTQYF
many TRBJ1-2 TRBV29-1 . TGCAGCGTTGCTCGTCAGGATTATGGCTACACCTTC CSVARQDYGYTF
few TRBJ1-3 TRBV5-1 . TGCGCCAGCAGCTTGGAAGCATCTGCTGGAAACACCATATATTTT CASSLEASAGNTIYF
many TRBJ2-1 TRBV5-1 TRBD1 TGCGCCAGCAGCTCGACCGGGACAGGGGGCTTAAATGAGCAGTTCTTC CASSSTGTGGLNEQFF
many TRBJ2-1 TRBV2 . TGTGCCAGCAGTGACGACGGCGTCTCCTACAATGAGCAGTTCTTC CASSDDGVSYNEQFF
. TRBJ2-6 TRBV12-3/TRBV12-4 TRBD2 TGTGCCAGCAGATGGGGACTAGCGGGTACAGAGTCTGGGGCCAACGTCCTGACTTTC CASRWGLAGTESGANVLTF
many TRBJ2-3 TRBV6-1 . TGTGCCAGCAACGATCCAGGGAGAGTTACAGATACGCAGTATTTT CASNDPGRVTDTQYF
. TRBJ2-1 TRBV9 . TGTGCCAGCAGCGCCGGCGCTAATGAGCAGTTCTTC CASSAGANEQFF
. TRBJ2-1 TRBV11-2 TRBD2 TGTGCCAGCAGCTTGGTTCCGGGACTAGCGGGAGGGCTGAATGAGCAGTTCTTC CASSLVPGLAGGLNEQFF
many TRBJ1-2 TRBV24-1 TRBD1 TGTGCCACCAGCCGAACCGGGACAGAAAATGGCTACACCTTC CATSRTGTENGYTF
. TRBJ2-1 TRBV7-3 TRBD2 TGTGCCAGCAGCGCACGTGGCGGGGGGGCCGACTCGTACAATGAGCAGTTCTTC CASSARGGGADSYNEQFF
many TRBJ1-1 TRBV30 . TGTGCCTCCCCTGGAATGGGGCACACAAACACTGAAGCTTTCTTT CASPGMGHTNTEAFF
. TRBJ1-1 TRBV18 . TGTGCCAGCTCACCCTTGCCAAGGGGAGGCACTGAAGCTTTCTTT CASSPLPRGGTEAFF